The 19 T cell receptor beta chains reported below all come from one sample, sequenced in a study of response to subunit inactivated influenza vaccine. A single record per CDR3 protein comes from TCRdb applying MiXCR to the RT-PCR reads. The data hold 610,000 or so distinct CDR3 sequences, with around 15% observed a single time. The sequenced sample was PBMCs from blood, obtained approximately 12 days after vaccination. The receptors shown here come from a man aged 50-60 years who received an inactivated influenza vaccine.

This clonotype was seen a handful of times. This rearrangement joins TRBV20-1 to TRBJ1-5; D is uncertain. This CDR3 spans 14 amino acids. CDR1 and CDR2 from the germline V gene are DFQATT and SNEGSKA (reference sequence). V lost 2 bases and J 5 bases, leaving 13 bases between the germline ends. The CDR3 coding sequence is TGCAGTGCTAGACCCTGGGGTTCGGATCAGCCCCAGCATTTT. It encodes CSARPWGSDQPQHF.

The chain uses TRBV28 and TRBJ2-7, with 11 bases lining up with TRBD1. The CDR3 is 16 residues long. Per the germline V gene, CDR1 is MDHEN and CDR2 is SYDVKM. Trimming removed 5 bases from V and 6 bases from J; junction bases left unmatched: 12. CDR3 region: CASSPRQWTGGREQYF. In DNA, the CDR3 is TGTGCCAGCAGTCCAAGGCAGTGGACAGGGGGCCGCGAGCAGTACTTC.

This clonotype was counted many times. The CDR3 loop is CASSGNFNEQFF. The DNA of the CDR3 is TGTGCCAGCAGTGGGAACTTCAATGAGCAGTTCTTC. The V and J genes are TRBV6-1 and TRBJ2-1; D gene ambiguous. Germline assignment: CDR1 MNHNS and CDR2 SASEGT. V lost 4 bases and J 6 bases, leaving 7 bases between the germline ends. There are 12 residues in the CDR3.

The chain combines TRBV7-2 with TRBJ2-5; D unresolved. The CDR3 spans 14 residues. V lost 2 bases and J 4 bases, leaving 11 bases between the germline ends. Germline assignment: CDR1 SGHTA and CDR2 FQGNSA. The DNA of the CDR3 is TGTGCCAGCAGCTTAAGTCTAAATCGAGAGACCCAGTACTTC. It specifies CASSLSLNRETQYF. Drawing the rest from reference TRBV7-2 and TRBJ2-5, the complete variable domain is GAGVSQSPSNKVTEKGKDVELRCDPISGHTALYWYRQSLGQGLEFLIYFQGNSAPDKSGLPSDRFSAERTGGSVSTLTIQRTQQEDSAVYLCASSLSLNRETQYFGPGTRLLVL.

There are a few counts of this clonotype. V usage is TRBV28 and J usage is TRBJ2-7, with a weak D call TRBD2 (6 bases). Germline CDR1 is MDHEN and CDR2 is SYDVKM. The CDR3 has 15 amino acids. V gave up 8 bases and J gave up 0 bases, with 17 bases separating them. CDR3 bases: TGTGCCAGCTACGGGTCCGGCGGGACCTCCTACGAGCAGTACTTC. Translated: CASYGSGGTSYEQYF.

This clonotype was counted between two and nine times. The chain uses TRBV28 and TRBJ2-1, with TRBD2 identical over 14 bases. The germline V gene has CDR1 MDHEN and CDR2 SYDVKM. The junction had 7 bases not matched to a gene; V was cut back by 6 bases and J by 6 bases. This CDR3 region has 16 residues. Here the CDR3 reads CASRIPGTSGSNEQFF. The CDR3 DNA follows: TGTGCCAGCAGAATACCCGGGACTAGCGGGAGCAATGAGCAGTTCTTC.

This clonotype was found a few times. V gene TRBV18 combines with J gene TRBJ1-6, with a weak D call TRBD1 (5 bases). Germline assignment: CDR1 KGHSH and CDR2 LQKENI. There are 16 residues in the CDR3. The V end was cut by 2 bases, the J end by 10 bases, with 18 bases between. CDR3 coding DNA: TGTGCCAGCTCACCAGAGTTGCGACAGACGGGATCACCCCTCCACTTT. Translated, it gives CASSPELRQTGSPLHF.

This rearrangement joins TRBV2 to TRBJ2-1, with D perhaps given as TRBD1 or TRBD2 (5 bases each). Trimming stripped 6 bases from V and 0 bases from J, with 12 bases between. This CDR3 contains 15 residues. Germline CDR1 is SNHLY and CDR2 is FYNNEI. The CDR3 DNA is TGTGCCAGCAGGGTGGGACGGAGCTCCTACAATGAGCAGTTCTTC. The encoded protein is CASRVGRSSYNEQFF.

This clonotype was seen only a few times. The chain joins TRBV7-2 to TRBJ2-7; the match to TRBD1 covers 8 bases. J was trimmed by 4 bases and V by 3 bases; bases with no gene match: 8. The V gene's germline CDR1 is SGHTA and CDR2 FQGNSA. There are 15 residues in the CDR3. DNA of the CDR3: TGTGCCAGCAGCTTTGCCGGACAGGGAAGATACGAGCAGTACTTC. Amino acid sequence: CASSFAGQGRYEQYF.

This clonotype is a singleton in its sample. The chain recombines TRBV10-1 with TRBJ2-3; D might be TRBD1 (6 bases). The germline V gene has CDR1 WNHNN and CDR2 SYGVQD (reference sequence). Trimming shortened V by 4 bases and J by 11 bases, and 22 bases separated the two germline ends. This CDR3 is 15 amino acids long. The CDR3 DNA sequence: TGCGCCAGCAGTGGAGGTTCAGGGGATCACATGTGGCAGTATTTT. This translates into CASSGGSGDHMWQYF.

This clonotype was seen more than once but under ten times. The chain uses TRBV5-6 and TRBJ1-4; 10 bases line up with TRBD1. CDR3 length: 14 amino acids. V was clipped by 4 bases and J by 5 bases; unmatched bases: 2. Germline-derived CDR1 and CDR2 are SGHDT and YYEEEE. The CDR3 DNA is TGTGCCAGCAGCAAGACAGGGGGCAATGAAAAACTGTTTTTT. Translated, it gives CASSKTGGNEKLFF.

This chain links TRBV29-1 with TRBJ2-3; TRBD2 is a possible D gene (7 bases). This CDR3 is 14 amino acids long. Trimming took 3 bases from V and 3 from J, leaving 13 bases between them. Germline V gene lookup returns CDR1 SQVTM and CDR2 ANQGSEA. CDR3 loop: CSVDAGAKTDTQYF. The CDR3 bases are TGCAGCGTTGACGCGGGGGCGAAGACAGATACGCAGTATTTT.

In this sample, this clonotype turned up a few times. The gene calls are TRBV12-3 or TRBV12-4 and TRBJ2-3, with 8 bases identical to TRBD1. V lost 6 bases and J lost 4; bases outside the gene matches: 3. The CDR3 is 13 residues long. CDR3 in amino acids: CASRTGEADTQYF. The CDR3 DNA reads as TGTGCCAGCAGGACAGGGGAGGCAGATACGCAGTATTTT.

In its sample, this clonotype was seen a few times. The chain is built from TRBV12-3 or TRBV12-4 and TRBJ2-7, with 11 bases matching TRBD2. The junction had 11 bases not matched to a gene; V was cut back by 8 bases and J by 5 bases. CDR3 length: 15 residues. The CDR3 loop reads CASGTSGFPADEQYF. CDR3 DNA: TGTGCCAGCGGGACTAGCGGTTTCCCCGCCGACGAGCAGTACTTC.

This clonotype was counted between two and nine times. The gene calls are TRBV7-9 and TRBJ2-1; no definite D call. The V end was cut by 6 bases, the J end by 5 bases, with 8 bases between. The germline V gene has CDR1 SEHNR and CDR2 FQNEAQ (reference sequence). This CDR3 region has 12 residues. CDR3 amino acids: CASRKIDNEQFF. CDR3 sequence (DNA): TGTGCCAGCAGGAAAATCGACAATGAGCAGTTCTTC.

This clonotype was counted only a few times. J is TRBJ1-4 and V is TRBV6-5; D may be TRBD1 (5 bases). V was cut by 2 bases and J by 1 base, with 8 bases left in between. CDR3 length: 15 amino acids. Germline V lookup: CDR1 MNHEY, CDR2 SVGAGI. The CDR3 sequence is CASSYHQGTNEKLFF. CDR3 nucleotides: TGTGCCAGCAGTTACCATCAGGGAACTAATGAAAAACTGTTTTTT.

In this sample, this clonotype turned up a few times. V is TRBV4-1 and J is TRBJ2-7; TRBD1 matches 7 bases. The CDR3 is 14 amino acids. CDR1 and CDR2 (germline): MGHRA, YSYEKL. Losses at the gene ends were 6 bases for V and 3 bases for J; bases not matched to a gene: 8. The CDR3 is CASSRQGVIYEQYF. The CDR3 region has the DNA TGCGCCAGCAGTCGACAGGGTGTGATCTACGAGCAGTACTTC.

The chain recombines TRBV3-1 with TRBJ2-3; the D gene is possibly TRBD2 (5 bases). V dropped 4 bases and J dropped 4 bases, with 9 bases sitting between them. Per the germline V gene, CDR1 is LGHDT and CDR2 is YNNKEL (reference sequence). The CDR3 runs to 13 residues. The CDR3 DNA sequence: TGTGCCAGCAGCCTCGGGGATCCAGATACGCAGTATTTT. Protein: CASSLGDPDTQYF.

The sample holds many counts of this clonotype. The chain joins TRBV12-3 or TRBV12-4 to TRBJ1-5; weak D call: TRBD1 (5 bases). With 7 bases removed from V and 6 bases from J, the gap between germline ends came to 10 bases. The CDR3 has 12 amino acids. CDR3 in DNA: TGTGCCAGCATGGCAGGGACTCAGCCCCAGCATTTT. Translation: CASMAGTQPQHF.